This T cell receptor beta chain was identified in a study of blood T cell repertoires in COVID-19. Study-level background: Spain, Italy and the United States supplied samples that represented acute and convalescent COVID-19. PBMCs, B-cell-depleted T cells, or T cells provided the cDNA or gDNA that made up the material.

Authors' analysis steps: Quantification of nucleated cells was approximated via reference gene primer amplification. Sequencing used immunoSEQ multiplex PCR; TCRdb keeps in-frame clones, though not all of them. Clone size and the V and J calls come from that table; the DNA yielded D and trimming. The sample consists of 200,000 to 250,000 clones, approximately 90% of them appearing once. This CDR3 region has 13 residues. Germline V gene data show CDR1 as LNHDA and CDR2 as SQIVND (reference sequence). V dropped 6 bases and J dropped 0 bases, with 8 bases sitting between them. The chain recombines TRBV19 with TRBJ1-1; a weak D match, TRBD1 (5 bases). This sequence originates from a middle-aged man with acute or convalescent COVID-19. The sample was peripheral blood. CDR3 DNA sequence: TGTGCCAGTAGCGACAGTTTGAACACTGAAGCTTTCTTT. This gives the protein CASSDSLNTEAFF.